This is a list of T cell receptor beta chains from one sample in a study of technical replicates of blood from several donors. Only in-frame clones appear in the TCRdb table, and some are missing; sequencing was by immunoSEQ multiplex PCR. In the table there are 13,000 or so clones, 65% to 90% of which are singletons. The specimen sequenced was PBMCs. The source of these receptors is a human donor in good health. The CDR3 runs from the conserved cysteine through the conserved F or W. The D gene is left open where the match is weak. Size values are once, few and many counts, or a class for expanded clones, and some rows have none.

clone size	J gene	D gene	V gene	CDR3 protein	CDR3 DNA
NA	TRBJ2-3	NA	TRBV6-1	CASSVGGGTDTQYF	TGTGCCAGCAGTGTGGGTGGAGGCACAGATACGCAGTATTTT
once	TRBJ2-6	TRBD2	TRBV11-3	CASSRGGAGANVLTF	TGTGCCAGCAGCCGCGGGGGGGCTGGGGCCAACGTCCTGACTTTC
NA	TRBJ2-2	TRBD1	TRBV7-8	CASSFQGVWNTGELFF	TGTGCCAGCAGCTTCCAGGGGGTTTGGAACACCGGGGAGCTGTTTTTT
NA	TRBJ2-1	TRBD1	TRBV2	CASKETGDNEQFF	TGTGCCAGCAAGGAGACAGGGGACAATGAGCAGTTCTTC
NA	TRBJ2-7	NA	TRBV10-1	CASGLRENEQYF	TGCGCCAGCGGACTCCGGGAGAACGAGCAGTACTTC
NA	TRBJ1-1	TRBD1	TRBV6-1	CASSHDRGLRTEAFF	TGTGCCAGCAGCCACGACAGGGGGCTGCGCACTGAAGCTTTCTTT
NA	TRBJ2-5	TRBD2	TRBV19	CASSTGTTLGETQYF	TGTGCCAGTAGTACCGGGACTACTCTGGGGGAGACCCAGTACTTC
once	TRBJ1-5	TRBD1	TRBV6-5	CASRVGTGNDQPQHF	TGTGCCAGCAGGGTCGGGACAGGGAATGATCAGCCCCAGCATTTT
NA	TRBJ2-2	TRBD2	TRBV9	CASSADSGSIITGELFF	TGTGCCAGCAGCGCCGATAGCGGGAGCATTATTACCGGGGAGCTGTTTTTT
NA	TRBJ2-5	NA	TRBV29-1	CSVDGLGGGRETQYF	TGCAGCGTTGACGGACTGGGGGGAGGTCGAGAGACCCAGTACTTC
NA	TRBJ2-5	NA	TRBV6-6	CASSYGGYAFETQYF	TGTGCCAGCAGTTACGGGGGGTACGCGTTCGAGACCCAGTACTTC
NA	TRBJ2-1	NA	TRBV21-1	CASSKWCSGGSYNEQFF	TGTGCCAGCAGCAAATGGTGTAGCGGGGGCTCCTACAATGAGCAGTTCTTC
once	TRBJ2-6	TRBD2	TRBV6-1	CASTPGGAGANVLTF	TGTGCCAGCACCCCTGGGGGGGCTGGGGCCAACGTCCTGACTTTC
NA	TRBJ2-3	TRBD1	TRBV5-6	CASSMDREFTDTQYF	TGTGCCAGCAGCATGGACAGGGAATTCACAGATACGCAGTATTTT
NA	TRBJ2-3	TRBD2	TRBV10-1	CASARISGRSTDTQYF	TGCGCCAGCGCACGAATTAGCGGGAGGTCCACAGATACGCAGTATTTT
NA	TRBJ2-5	TRBD2	TRBV5-8	CASSLALAGGFRETQYF	TGTGCCAGCAGCTTGGCCCTAGCGGGAGGGTTCAGGGAGACCCAGTACTTC
NA	TRBJ1-4	TRBD1	TRBV30	CAWRIGGLTNEKLFF	TGTGCCTGGAGAATAGGGGGCCTCACTAATGAAAAACTGTTTTTT
NA	TRBJ2-7	TRBD2	TRBV7-9	CASSTGTSGSVQYF	TGTGCCAGCAGTACCGGGACTAGCGGGAGTGTGCAGTACTTC
NA	TRBJ1-3	NA	TRBV5-1	CASSVDSSGNTIYF	TGCGCCAGCAGCGTAGACAGCTCTGGAAACACCATATATTTT
NA	TRBJ2-7	NA	TRBV6-5	CASSAGNNYEQYF	TGTGCCAGCAGTGCCGGGAATAACTACGAGCAGTACTTC
NA	TRBJ2-7	TRBD2	TRBV4-2	CASSLGLAGESYEQYF	TGTGCCAGCAGCCTTGGACTAGCGGGAGAGTCCTACGAGCAGTACTTC
NA	TRBJ2-1	TRBD2	TRBV5-1	CASSLGLDYNEQFF	TGCGCCAGCAGCTTAGGACTAGACTACAATGAGCAGTTCTTC
NA	TRBJ2-1	TRBD2	TRBV7-8	CASSYLAGVIYNEQFF	TGTGCCAGCAGCTACCTAGCGGGAGTCATCTACAATGAGCAGTTCTTC
once	TRBJ2-7	TRBD2	TRBV2	CASSGLAGVNLEQYF	TGTGCCAGCAGTGGTTTAGCGGGAGTTAACCTCGAGCAGTACTTC
once	TRBJ1-2	TRBD1	TRBV6-1	CASIEGGQVNYGYTF	TGTGCCAGCATCGAGGGAGGACAGGTCAACTATGGCTACACCTTC
NA	TRBJ2-3	TRBD2	TRBV7-9	CAARLAGTDTQYF	TGTGCCGCCCGACTAGCTGGCACAGATACGCAGTATTTT
once	TRBJ1-2	TRBD1	TRBV18	CASSPVDRGTNYGYTF	TGTGCCAGCTCACCAGTCGACAGGGGGACTAACTATGGCTACACCTTC
NA	TRBJ1-1	NA	TRBV28	CASSYGSGGTEAFF	TGTGCCAGCAGTTACGGGAGCGGGGGCACTGAAGCTTTCTTT
NA	TRBJ2-2	TRBD2	TRBV2	CASSELAGGPTGELFF	TGTGCCAGCAGTGAACTAGCGGGAGGGCCGACCGGGGAGCTGTTTTTT
NA	TRBJ2-7	NA	TRBV2	CASSAASGVYEQYF	TGTGCCAGCAGTGCAGCTAGTGGAGTGTACGAGCAGTACTTC
once	TRBJ2-3	NA	TRBV5-1	CASSPTPTTSTDTQYF	TGCGCCAGCAGCCCTACCCCGACTACTAGCACAGATACGCAGTATTTT
NA	TRBJ1-1	NA	TRBV19	CASSRRGLGRSPEAFF	TGTGCCAGTAGTCGCCGGGGACTAGGGCGTAGCCCTGAAGCTTTCTTT
NA	TRBJ2-3	NA	TRBV7-6	CASSLDSSTDTQYF	TGTGCCAGCAGCTTAGACTCTTCCACAGATACGCAGTATTTT
NA	TRBJ1-1	NA	TRBV5-4	CASSLRGMGTEAFF	TGTGCCAGCAGCTTAAGGGGAATGGGCACTGAAGCTTTCTTT
NA	TRBJ1-1	NA	TRBV5-8	CASSLYETPEAFF	TGTGCCAGCAGCTTGTATGAGACTCCAGAAGCTTTCTTT
NA	TRBJ2-7	TRBD1	TRBV19	CASSILGTGEMEQYF	TGTGCCAGTAGTATATTGGGGACAGGGGAGATGGAGCAGTACTTC
NA	TRBJ2-7	NA	TRBV6-5	CASSYSIGSPYEQYF	TGTGCCAGCAGTTACTCGATCGGGAGCCCATACGAGCAGTACTTC
NA	TRBJ2-1	NA	TRBV19	CASSSLQGHEQFF	TGTGCCAGTAGTTCTCTACAGGGTCATGAGCAGTTCTTC
once	TRBJ2-1	TRBD1	TRBV27	CASSSRTGAYNEQFF	TGTGCCAGCAGCTCCCGGACAGGGGCCTACAATGAGCAGTTCTTC
NA	TRBJ2-1	NA	TRBV19	CASSITGGGSNNEQFF	TGTGCCAGTAGTATAACCGGTGGGGGGAGTAACAATGAGCAGTTCTTC
NA	TRBJ2-3	NA	TRBV7-6	CASSPLGDSTDTQYF	TGTGCCAGCAGCCCGCTAGGCGATAGCACAGATACGCAGTATTTT
NA	TRBJ1-1	TRBD1	TRBV5-1	CASSLAGGYTEAFF	TGCGCCAGCAGCTTGGCAGGGGGCTACACTGAAGCTTTCTTT
NA	TRBJ2-1	TRBD2	TRBV5-4	CASSLTTSEGKFF	TGTGCCAGCAGCTTAACGACTAGCGAGGGAAAGTTCTTC
NA	TRBJ2-1	TRBD1	TRBV4-1	CASSLIWTGDNEQFF	TGCGCCAGCAGCTTAATCTGGACAGGGGACAATGAGCAGTTCTTC
NA	TRBJ2-7	TRBD2	TRBV6-6	CASRSGGVSYEQYF	TGTGCCAGCAGGAGTGGGGGGGTCTCCTACGAGCAGTACTTC
once	TRBJ1-5	TRBD1	TRBV18	CASSPGTGGGGNQPQHF	TGTGCCAGCTCACCGGGGACAGGGGGAGGTGGCAATCAGCCCCAGCATTTT
NA	TRBJ2-1	TRBD2	TRBV7-9	CASSLASGTSGSNNEQFF	TGTGCCAGCAGCTTAGCATCAGGGACTAGCGGGAGCAACAATGAGCAGTTCTTC
NA	TRBJ2-7	TRBD1	TRBV5-1	CASSLGQGVEQYF	TGCGCCAGCAGCTTGGGCCAGGGGGTCGAGCAGTACTTC
NA	TRBJ2-1	TRBD2	TRBV6-5	CASSFSGRVIDEQFF	TGTGCCAGCAGTTTTAGCGGGAGAGTAATCGATGAGCAGTTCTTC
NA	TRBJ1-4	NA	TRBV14	CASSRTQGIEKLFF	TGTGCCAGCAGCCGAACACAGGGTATCGAAAAACTGTTTTTT
NA	TRBJ2-7	NA	TRBV25-1	CASTTEGGPTYEQYF	TGTGCCAGCACCACTGAGGGGGGGCCAACCTACGAGCAGTACTTC
NA	TRBJ1-2	TRBD1	TRBV11-2	CASSLIGQGWFDYGYTF	TGTGCCAGCAGCTTAATCGGACAGGGATGGTTCGACTATGGCTACACCTTC
NA	TRBJ1-4	NA	TRBV7-2	CASSPGQTGPGMFF	TGTGCCAGCAGCCCGGGGCAGACAGGACCGGGGATGTTTTTT
once	TRBJ2-7	NA	TRBV27	CASSPRLHAYEQYF	TGTGCCAGCAGCCCTAGGTTGCACGCCTACGAGCAGTACTTC
NA	TRBJ2-1	NA	TRBV5-4	CASSVDGYNEQFF	TGTGCCAGCAGCGTGGACGGCTACAATGAGCAGTTCTTC
NA	TRBJ2-5	TRBD2	TRBV7-8	CASSDLAGERETQYF	TGTGCCAGCAGCGACCTAGCGGGAGAAAGAGAGACCCAGTACTTC
NA	TRBJ2-2	NA	TRBV7-6	CASSLVPEGRTGELFF	TGTGCCAGCAGCTTGGTCCCGGAGGGCCGCACCGGGGAGCTGTTTTTT
NA	TRBJ2-5	NA	TRBV5-6	CASLPPEGGTQYF	TGTGCCAGCCTGCCGCCGGAGGGCGGGACCCAGTACTTC
NA	TRBJ2-7	NA	TRBV30	CAWSVESSYEQYF	TGTGCCTGGAGTGTAGAGTCTAGCTACGAGCAGTACTTC
NA	TRBJ1-1	NA	TRBV2	CASRPGGTEAFF	TGTGCCAGCAGGCCCGGGGGCACTGAAGCTTTCTTT